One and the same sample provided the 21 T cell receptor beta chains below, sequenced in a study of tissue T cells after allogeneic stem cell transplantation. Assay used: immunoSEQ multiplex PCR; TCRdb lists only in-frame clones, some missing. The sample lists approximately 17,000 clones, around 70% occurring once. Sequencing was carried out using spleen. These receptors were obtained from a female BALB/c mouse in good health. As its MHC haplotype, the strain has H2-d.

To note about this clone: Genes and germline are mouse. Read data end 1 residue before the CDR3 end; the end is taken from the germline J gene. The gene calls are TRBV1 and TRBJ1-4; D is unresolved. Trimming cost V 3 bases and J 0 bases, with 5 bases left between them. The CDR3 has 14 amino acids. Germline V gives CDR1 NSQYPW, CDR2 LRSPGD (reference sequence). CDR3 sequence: CTCSASVSNERLFF. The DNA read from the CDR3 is TGCACCTGCAGTGCTTCAGTTTCCAACGAAAGATTATTT.

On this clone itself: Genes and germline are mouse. The CDR3 reads CASSQLLGGSQNTLYF. The sequenced part of the CDR3 DNA is TGTGCCAGCAGCCAACTACTGGGGGGTAGTCAAAACACCTTGTAC. This rearrangement joins TRBV5 to TRBJ2-4; 9 bases line up with TRBD2. The sequence runs out 1 residue before the end of the CDR3; the remainder is reconstructed from the germline J gene. The germline gives CDR1 LGHNA, CDR2 YNLKQL (reference sequence). The CDR3 length is 16 residues. V was pared by 2 bases and J by 0 bases, with 3 bases of the junction left unmatched.

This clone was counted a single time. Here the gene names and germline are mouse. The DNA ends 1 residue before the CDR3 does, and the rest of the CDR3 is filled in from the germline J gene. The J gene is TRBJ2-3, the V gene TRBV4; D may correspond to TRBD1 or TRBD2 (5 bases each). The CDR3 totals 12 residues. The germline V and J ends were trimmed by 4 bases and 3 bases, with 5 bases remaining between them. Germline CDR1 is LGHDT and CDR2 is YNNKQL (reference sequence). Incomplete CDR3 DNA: TGTGCCAGCAGCTGGGGGGCAGAAACGCTGTAT. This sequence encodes CASSWGAETLY. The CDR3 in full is CASSWGAETLYF. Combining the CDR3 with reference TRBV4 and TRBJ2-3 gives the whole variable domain ETAVFQTPNYHVTQVGNEVSFNCKQTLGHDTMYWYKQDSKKLLKIMFSYNNKQLIVNETVPRRFSPQSSDKAHLNLRIKSVEPEDSAVYLCASSWGAETLYFGSGTRLTVL.

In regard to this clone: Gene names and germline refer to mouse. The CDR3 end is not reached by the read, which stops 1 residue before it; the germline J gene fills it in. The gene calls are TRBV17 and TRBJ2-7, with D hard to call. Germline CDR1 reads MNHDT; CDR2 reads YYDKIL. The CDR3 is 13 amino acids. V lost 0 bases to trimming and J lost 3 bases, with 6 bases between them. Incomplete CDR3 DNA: TGTGCTAGCAGTAGAGATCTCCGCTATGAACAGTAC. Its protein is CASSRDLRYEQY. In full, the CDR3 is CASSRDLRYEQYF.

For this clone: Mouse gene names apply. This CDR3 reads CASTRTGFYAEQFF. Incomplete CDR3 DNA: TGTGCCAGCACCCGGACAGGGTTTTATGCTGAGCAGTTC. The chain links TRBV19 to TRBJ2-1; 8 nucleotides line up with TRBD1. The observed sequence ends 1 residue before the CDR3 terminus, with the missing tail filled in from the germline J gene. CDR3 length equals 14 residues. With 6 bases clipped from V and 4 bases from J, the junction kept 6 bases outside the gene matches. Germline CDR1 is FNHDT and CDR2 is SITEND (reference sequence).

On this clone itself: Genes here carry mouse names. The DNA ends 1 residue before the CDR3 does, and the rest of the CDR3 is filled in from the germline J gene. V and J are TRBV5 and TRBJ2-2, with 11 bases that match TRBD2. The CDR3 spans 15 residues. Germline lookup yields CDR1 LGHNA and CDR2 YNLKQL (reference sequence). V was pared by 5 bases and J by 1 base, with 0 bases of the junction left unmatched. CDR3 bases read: TGTGCCAGCAGCGGGACTGGGGGAAACACCGGGCAGCTCTAC. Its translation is CASSGTGGNTGQLY. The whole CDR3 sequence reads CASSGTGGNTGQLYF.

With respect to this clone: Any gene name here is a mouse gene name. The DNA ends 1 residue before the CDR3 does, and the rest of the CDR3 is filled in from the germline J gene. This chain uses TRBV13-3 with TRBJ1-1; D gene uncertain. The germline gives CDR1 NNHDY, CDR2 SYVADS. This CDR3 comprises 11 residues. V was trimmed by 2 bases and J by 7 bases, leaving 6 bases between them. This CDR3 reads CASSEGQEVFF. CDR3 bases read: TGTGCCAGCAGTGAGGGCCAAGAAGTCTTC.

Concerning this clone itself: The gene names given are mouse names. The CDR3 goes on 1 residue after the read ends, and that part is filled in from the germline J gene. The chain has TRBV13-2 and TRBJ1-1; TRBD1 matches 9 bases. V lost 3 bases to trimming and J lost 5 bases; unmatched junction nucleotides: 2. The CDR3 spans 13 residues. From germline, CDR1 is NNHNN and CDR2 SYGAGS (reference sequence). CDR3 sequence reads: CASGGTGVTEVFF. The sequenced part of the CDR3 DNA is TGTGCCAGCGGTGGGACAGGGGTGACAGAAGTCTTC.

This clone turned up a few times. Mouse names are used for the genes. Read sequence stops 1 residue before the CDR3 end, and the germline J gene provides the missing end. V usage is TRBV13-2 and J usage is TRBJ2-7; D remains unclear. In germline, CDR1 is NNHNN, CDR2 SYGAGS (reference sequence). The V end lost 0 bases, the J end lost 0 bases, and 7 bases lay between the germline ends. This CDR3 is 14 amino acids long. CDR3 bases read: TGTGCCAGCGGTGATGCGAAGGGCTCCTATGAACAGTAC. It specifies CASGDAKGSYEQY. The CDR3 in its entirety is CASGDAKGSYEQYF.

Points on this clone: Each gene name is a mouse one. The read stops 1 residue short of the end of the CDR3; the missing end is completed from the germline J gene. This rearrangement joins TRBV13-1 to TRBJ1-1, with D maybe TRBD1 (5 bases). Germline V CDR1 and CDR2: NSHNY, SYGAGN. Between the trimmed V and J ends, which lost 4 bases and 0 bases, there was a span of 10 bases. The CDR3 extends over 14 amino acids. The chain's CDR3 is CASSPGRANTEVFF. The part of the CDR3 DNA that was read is TGTGCCAGCAGTCCGGGACGGGCAAACACAGAAGTCTTC.

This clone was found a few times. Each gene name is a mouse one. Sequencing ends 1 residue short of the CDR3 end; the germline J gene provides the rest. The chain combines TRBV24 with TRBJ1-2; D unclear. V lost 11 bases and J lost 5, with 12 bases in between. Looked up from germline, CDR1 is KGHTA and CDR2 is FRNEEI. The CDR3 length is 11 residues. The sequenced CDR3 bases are TGTGCCCCCCGGGGTGGGTCCGACTACACC. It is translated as CAPRGGSDYT. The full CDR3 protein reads CAPRGGSDYTF.

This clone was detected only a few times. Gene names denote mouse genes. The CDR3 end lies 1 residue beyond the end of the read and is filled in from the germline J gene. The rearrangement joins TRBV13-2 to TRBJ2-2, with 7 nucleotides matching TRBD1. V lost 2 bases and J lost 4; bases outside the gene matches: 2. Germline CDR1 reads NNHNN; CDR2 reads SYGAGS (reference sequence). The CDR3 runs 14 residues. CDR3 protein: CASGEGQLTGQLYF. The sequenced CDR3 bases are TGTGCCAGCGGTGAGGGACAGCTCACCGGGCAGCTCTAC.

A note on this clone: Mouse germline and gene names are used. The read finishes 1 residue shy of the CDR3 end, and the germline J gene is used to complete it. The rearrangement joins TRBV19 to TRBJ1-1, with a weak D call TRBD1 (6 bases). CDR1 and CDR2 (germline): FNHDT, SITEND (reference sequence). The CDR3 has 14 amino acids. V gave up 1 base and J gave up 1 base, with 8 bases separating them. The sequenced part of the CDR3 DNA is TGTGCCAGCAGTATATCAGGGGCGAACACAGAAGTCTTC. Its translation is CASSISGANTEVF. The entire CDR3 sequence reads CASSISGANTEVFF.

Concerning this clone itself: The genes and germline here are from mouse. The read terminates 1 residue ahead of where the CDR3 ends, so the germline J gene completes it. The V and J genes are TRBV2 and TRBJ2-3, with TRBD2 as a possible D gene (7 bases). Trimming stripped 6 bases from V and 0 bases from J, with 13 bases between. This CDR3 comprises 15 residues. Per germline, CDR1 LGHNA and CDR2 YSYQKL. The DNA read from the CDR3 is TGTGCCAGCAGAGAAGGGGGGGTTAGTGCAGAAACGCTGTAT. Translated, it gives CASREGGVSAETLY. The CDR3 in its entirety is CASREGGVSAETLYF.

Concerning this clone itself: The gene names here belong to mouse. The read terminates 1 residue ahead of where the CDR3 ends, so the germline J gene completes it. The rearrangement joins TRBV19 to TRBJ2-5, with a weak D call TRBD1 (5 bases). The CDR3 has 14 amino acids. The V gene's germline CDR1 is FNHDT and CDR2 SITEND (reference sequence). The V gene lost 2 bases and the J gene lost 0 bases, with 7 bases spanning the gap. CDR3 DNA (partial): TGTGCCAGCAGTATTGCAGGGAACCAAGACACCCAGTAC. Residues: CASSIAGNQDTQY. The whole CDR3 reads CASSIAGNQDTQYF.

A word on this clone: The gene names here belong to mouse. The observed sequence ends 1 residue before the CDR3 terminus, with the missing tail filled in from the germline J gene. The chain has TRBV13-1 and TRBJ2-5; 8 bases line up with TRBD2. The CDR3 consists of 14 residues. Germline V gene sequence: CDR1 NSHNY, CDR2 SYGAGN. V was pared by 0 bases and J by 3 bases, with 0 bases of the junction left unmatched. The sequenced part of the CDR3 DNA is TGTGCCAGCAGTGATGACTGGGGGCAAGACACCCAGTAC. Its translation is CASSDDWGQDTQY. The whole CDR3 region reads CASSDDWGQDTQYF.

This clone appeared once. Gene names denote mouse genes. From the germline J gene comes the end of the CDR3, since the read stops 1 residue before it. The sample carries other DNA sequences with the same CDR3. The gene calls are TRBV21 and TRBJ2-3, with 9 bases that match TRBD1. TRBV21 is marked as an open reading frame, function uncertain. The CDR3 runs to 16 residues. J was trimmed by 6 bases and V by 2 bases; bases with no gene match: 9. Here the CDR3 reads CASSQPTGGRAETLYF. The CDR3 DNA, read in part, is TGTGCTAGCAGTCAACCGACAGGGGGGCGAGCGGAAACGCTGTAT.

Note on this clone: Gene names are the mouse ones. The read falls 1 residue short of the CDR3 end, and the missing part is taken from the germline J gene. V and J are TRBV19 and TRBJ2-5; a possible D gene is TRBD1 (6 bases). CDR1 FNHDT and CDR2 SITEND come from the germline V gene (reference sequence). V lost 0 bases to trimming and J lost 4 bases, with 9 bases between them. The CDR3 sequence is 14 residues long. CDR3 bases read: TGTGCCAGCAGTATAGGGCAGGGGAAAGACACCCAGTAC. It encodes CASSIGQGKDTQY. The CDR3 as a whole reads CASSIGQGKDTQYF.

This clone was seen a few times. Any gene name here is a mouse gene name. CDR3 protein: CASSPPGNTLYF. CDR3 DNA, as far as it was read: TGTGCCAGCAGTCCCCCTGGAAATACGCTCTAT. The chain has TRBV19 and TRBJ1-3, with unresolved D. The read ends 1 residue early relative to the CDR3; the germline J gene fills the gap. Germline CDR1 and CDR2: FNHDT and SITEND (reference sequence). Trimming took 4 bases from V and 2 from J, leaving 4 bases between them. This CDR3 is 12 amino acids long.

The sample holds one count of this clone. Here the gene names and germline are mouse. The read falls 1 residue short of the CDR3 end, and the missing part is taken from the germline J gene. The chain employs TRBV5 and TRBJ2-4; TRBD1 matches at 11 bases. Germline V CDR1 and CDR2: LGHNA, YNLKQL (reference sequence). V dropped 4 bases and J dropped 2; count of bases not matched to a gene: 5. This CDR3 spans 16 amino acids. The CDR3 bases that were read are TGTGCCAGCAGCCTGGGACAGGGGGGAATTCAAAACACCTTGTAC. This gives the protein CASSLGQGGIQNTLY. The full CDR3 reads CASSLGQGGIQNTLYF.

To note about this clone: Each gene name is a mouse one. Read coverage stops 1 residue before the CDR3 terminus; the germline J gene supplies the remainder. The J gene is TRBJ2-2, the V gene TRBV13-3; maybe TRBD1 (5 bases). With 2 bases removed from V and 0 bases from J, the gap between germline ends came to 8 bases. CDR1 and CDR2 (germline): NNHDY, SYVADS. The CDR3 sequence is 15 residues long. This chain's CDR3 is CASSETDANTGQLYF. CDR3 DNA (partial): TGTGCCAGCAGTGAGACAGATGCAAACACCGGGCAGCTCTAC.